This TCR beta chain emerged from a study of cytomegalovirus exposure and HLA in healthy donors. Study as a whole: T cells numbering about 180 million yielded more than 100 million unique TCR beta sequences in an earlier analysis. About 83 million unique TCRs from HLA-typed donors made up an early data release.

This PCR relied on a set of 60 Vbeta primers and 13 Jbeta primers. Libraries were prepared by immunoSEQ multiplex PCR; TCRdb keeps only in-frame clonotypes and omits some of them. The table lists 180,000 or so clones, about 80% of them singletons. General study points: Cytomegalovirus-associated TCR beta chains were listed, numbering under 200. Most TCR sequences were rare, but some public TCRs occurred in many donors.

CDR3 length equals 13 residues. Germline-derived CDR1 and CDR2 are MDHEN and SYDVKM. On this clone: Antigen specificity is unknown. One junction end disagrees with the germline gene, perhaps due to a read error. Other nucleotide sequences from this sample produce the same CDR3.

The sequenced material came from PBMCs. This chain connects TRBV28 to TRBJ1-1; a possible D gene is TRBD1 (5 bases). The source is a man aged 50 or older in good health and CMV-seropositive. The DNA of the CDR3 is TGTGCCAGCAGCCCTAACAGGAACACTGAGGCTTTCTTT. Encoded protein: CASSPNRNTEAFF.